The entry that follows covers one T cell receptor (beta chain) sequence. The record originates from a study of blood T cell repertoires in COVID-19. Study-level background: Italy, Spain and the United States were the sources of the convalescent and acute COVID-19 samples. Sample material is recorded as cDNA or gDNA derived from T cells, B-cell-depleted T cells, or PBMCs.

Germline V gene sequence: CDR1 MDHEN, CDR2 SYDVKM. V shed 4 bases, J shed 2 bases, and the junction held 13 bases outside the gene matches. The CDR3 runs to 17 residues. Authors' methods: Amplification with reference gene primers provided the estimates of nucleated cell counts. The repertoire was sequenced with immunoSEQ multiplex PCR; TCRdb's copy has only in-frame clones and lacks some. V, J and clone size derive from that table, while D and trimming were established from the DNA sequence. The sample contains approximately 120,000 clones, around three quarters of which appear only once. This TCR was sampled from a human donor in a cohort sampled during active or convalescent COVID-19. What was sequenced was peripheral blood. J is TRBJ2-7 and V is TRBV28, with 8 bases lining up with TRBD1. The CDR3 spells CASSSIVPGQDPYEQYF. The CDR3 DNA sequence: TGTGCCAGCAGTTCCATAGTACCGGGACAGGATCCCTACGAGCAGTACTTC.